The text below deals with one T cell receptor beta chain. It lacks a known antigen. The sample holds no much larger clone one base away, and base qualities are not on file. These data come from a study of blood T cell repertoires in COVID-19 (dated by TCRdb to the early 2020s). General notes on the study: The collaborator samples originated in the United States, Italy and Spain and spanned the acute and convalescent phases of COVID-19. The material from the prospective study consisted of cDNA or gDNA derived from T cells, B-cell-depleted T cells, or PBMCs. The dataset comprised deeply sampled blood TCRbeta repertoires from subjects exposed to, actively infected with, or recovered from COVID-19. A freely available public database, intended as a resource for researchers studying the immune response to SARS-CoV-2, is where the repertoires were released. Samples came from the ongoing ImmuneRACE study (first 160 participants) plus 1,254 subjects from 6 global collaborators. A de-identified subject ID, COVID-19 status, age in years and sex were almost always included in the sample metadata. Where HLA class I and class II types were available, the types were taken from metadata supplied by the sample provider, not from assay-based typing. Study-wide conclusions, independent of this receptor: The amount of clinical and demographic metadata varied by source and participant and was provided uncurated.

Ends trimmed: V by 4 bases, J by 6 bases; bases unmatched to a gene: 5. CDR3 length: 13 amino acids, cysteine to phenylalanine. Just the 39-base CDR3 DNA is kept, in frame starting at base 1. For CDR1 and CDR2, the germline V gene lists SGHNT and YENEEA. TCRbeta CDR3 regions were amplified from genomic DNA by means of the immunoSEQ Assay, a bias-controlled multiplex PCR. Per the source publication's procedure: Nucleated cell counts per sample were estimated from amplification of reference gene primers within the assay. Sequence reads were collapsed and filtered to measure the absolute abundance of every unique TCRbeta CDR3 rearrangement. For each sample, productive Simpson clonality was calculated by taking the square root of Simpson's diversity index across productive rearrangements. TCRdb limited this immuneACCESS table to in-frame rearrangements with V and J called. A share of clones is missing; checked studies link under half to unresolved V genes, and the rest is unexplained. V, J and clone size were drawn from that table, and D and trimming were deduced from the DNA. This sample comprises approximately 100,000 clones, about 80% of them detected only once. Approximately 25% of the sample lies in the top ten.

The collaborating institutions used their own protocols to collect whole blood in K2EDTA tubes. For TCRbeta analysis, collaborators shipped samples in one of three forms: frozen whole blood, isolated PBMCs, or DNA extracted from either of those sample types. Recombination linked TRBV11-3 to TRBJ2-7, and TRBD1 matches 8 of the central bases. This clonotype was obtained from a man aged 70-80 years with acute or convalescent COVID-19. The sequenced sample was peripheral blood. The DNA sequence follows: TGTGCCAGCAGCTCGCAGGGGGCGGGCGAGCAGTACTTC. This gives the protein CASSSQGAGEQYF.